What follows are 8 T cell receptor beta chains derived from one specimen sequenced in a study of T cell responses to AZD1222 COVID-19 vaccine. Assay used: immunoSEQ multiplex PCR; TCRdb lists only in-frame clones, some missing. Of around 200,000 clones listed, 94% were seen once; the top ten hold 1.6%. Sequenced here: peripheral blood, sampled 28 days after the second AZD1222 dose. These receptors were obtained from an adult who received the AZD1222 COVID-19 vaccine.

This clone was seen a single time. The rearrangement links TRBV6-1 to TRBJ1-3, with D hard to call. Germline V gene sequence: CDR1 MNHNS, CDR2 SASEGT. V lost 2 bases to trimming and J lost 0 bases, with 5 bases between them. The CDR3 consists of 14 residues. The CDR3 loop is CASSESYSGNTIYF. The CDR3 region has the DNA TGTGCCAGCAGTGAATCCTACTCTGGAAACACCATATATTTT.

V and J are TRBV28 and TRBJ2-2; TRBD1 agrees at 8 bases. The CDR3 is made up of 14 amino acids. Germline V CDR1 and CDR2: MDHEN, SYDVKM. J gave up 5 bases and V 3 bases, and 2 bases lay outside the gene matches. The CDR3 region is CASSLTGDTGELFF. The CDR3 bases are TGTGCCAGCAGTTTGACAGGGGATACCGGGGAGCTGTTTTTT.

This clone showed up just a few times. This sequence joins TRBV11-3 and TRBJ1-1; D is perhaps TRBD1 (5 bases). V lost 3 bases to trimming and J lost 7 bases, with 15 bases between them. Germline CDR1 reads SGHNT; CDR2 reads YENEEA. The length of the CDR3 is 14 residues. The CDR3 sequence is CASSFGGVGVEAFF. CDR3 in DNA: TGTGCCAGCAGCTTTGGAGGGGTTGGGGTTGAAGCTTTCTTT.

The genes are TRBV15 and TRBJ1-4; D is perhaps TRBD1 (5 bases). CDR1 is LNHNV, CDR2 YYDKDF, per germline (reference sequence). This CDR3 contains 15 residues. Trimming left V 0 bases short and J 8 bases short, with 13 bases between. As DNA, the CDR3 is TGTGCCACCAGCAGAGATAGAGGGGATTACGAAAAACTGTTTTTT. Residues: CATSRDRGDYEKLFF. The full variable domain, rest sourced from reference TRBV15 and TRBJ1-4, is DAMVIQNPRYQVTQFGKPVTLSCSQTLNHNVMYWYQQKSSQAPKLLFHYYDKDFNNEADTPDNFQSRRPNTSFCFLDIRSPGLGDTAMYLCATSRDRGDYEKLFFGSGTQLSVL.

The DNA for the CDR3 is TGCAGCGTTGAAAAGGCGGAGGGGCAGGGGTTGGCAGATACGCAGTATTTT. Translation gives CSVEKAEGQGLADTQYF. This sequence joins TRBV29-1 and TRBJ2-3; either TRBD1 or TRBD2 may supply D (6 bases each). The germline gives CDR1 SQVTM, CDR2 ANQGSEA. The CDR3 length is 17 residues. Trimming took 2 bases from V and 4 from J, leaving 22 bases between them.

The CDR3: CASRSSQLNEQYF. CDR3 nucleotides: TGTGCCAGTAGGTCCAGCCAATTAAATGAGCAGTACTTC. This rearrangement joins TRBV19 to TRBJ2-7; the D is unclear. CDR3 length: 13 amino acids. V lost 6 bases and J lost 7, with 16 bases in between. Germline V gene data show CDR1 as LNHDA and CDR2 as SQIVND (reference sequence).

The V and J genes are TRBV27 and TRBJ1-1; a possible D gene is TRBD1 (5 bases). Trimming pared 5 bases from V and 2 bases from J, leaving 15 bases between. There are 15 residues in the CDR3. Germline V gene sequence: CDR1 MNHEY, CDR2 SMNVEV (reference sequence). The CDR3 DNA sequence: TGTGCCAGCAGTCCGCGTACGCAGGGTAACACTGAAGCTTTCTTT. This gives the protein CASSPRTQGNTEAFF.

The chain has TRBV28 and TRBJ2-7; D unclear. Per the germline V gene, CDR1 is MDHEN and CDR2 is SYDVKM. Trimming left V 6 bases short and J 6 bases short, with 12 bases between. The CDR3 is 12 residues long. The CDR3 here is CASSPVATEQYF. For the CDR3, the DNA is TGTGCCAGCAGCCCCGTCGCTACCGAGCAGTACTTC.